The 11 T cell receptor beta chains below were found in one sample sequenced in a study of spatial heterogeneity in lung cancer. Time point here: sample taken at primary tumor resection. TCRdb reanalysed the 5' RACE reads using MiXCR and keeps one entry per CDR3 protein. The sample has fewer than 25,000 distinct CDR3 sequences, 3% to 3.5% seen once. Sample: PBMCs, taken at surgery. The receptor set was obtained from a female donor with early-stage non-small cell lung cancer.

This clonotype was detected many times. V usage is TRBV20-1 and J usage is TRBJ2-7; 8 bases line up with TRBD1. The CDR3 spans 14 residues. V lost 3 bases to trimming and J lost 0 bases; unmatched junction nucleotides: 4. Germline-derived CDR1 and CDR2 are DFQATT and SNEGSKA (reference sequence). DNA of the CDR3: TGCAGTGCTAGTGGGACAGGATACTCCTACGAGCAGTACTTC. Amino acids: CSASGTGYSYEQYF.

This clonotype has at least ten counts. The chain joins TRBV4-2 to TRBJ2-3; 13 nucleotides match TRBD2. Germline lookup yields CDR1 LGHNA and CDR2 YNFKEQ. After removal of 1 base from V and 1 base from J, the junction contained 5 bases not matched to a gene. The CDR3 loop spans 18 amino acids. In nucleotides, the CDR3 is TGTGCCAGCAGCCAAGGACTAGCGGGGGGTCCACGCACAGATACGCAGTATTTT. Translated: CASSQGLAGGPRTDTQYF.

This clonotype appeared many times. The chain joins TRBV5-1 to TRBJ2-2; 8 bases line up with TRBD1. J was trimmed by 3 bases and V by 0 bases; bases with no gene match: 4. This CDR3 spans 16 amino acids. CDR1 SGHRS and CDR2 YFSETQ come from the germline V gene. In nucleotides, the CDR3 is TGCGCCAGCAGCTTGGTCGGACAGGGTGACACCGGGGAGCTGTTTTTT. It translates to CASSLVGQGDTGELFF.

This clonotype showed up many times. CDR3: CASSPSGQGSDTQYF. CDR3 sequence (DNA): TGTGCCAGCAGTCCCTCCGGACAGGGATCAGATACGCAGTATTTT. This chain links TRBV27 with TRBJ2-3, with 8 bases lining up with TRBD1. The length of the CDR3 is 15 residues. Trimming cost V 5 bases and J 4 bases; bases outside gene matches: 8. CDR1 MNHEY and CDR2 SMNVEV come from the germline V gene (reference sequence).

This clonotype was seen at least ten times. V and J are TRBV5-8 and TRBJ1-1; possibly TRBD1 for D (5 bases). The germline V gene encodes CDR1 SGHTS and CDR2 YDEGEE. The V end was cut by 6 bases, the J end by 1 base, with 19 bases between. The CDR3 is 16 amino acids. Here the CDR3 DNA reads TGTGCCAGCAACCTGTGGGGCTCTAACGGGAACACTGAAGCTTTCTTT. It codes for CASNLWGSNGNTEAFF.

This clonotype was recorded at least ten times. The rearrangement links TRBV4-2 to TRBJ1-2, with D maybe TRBD1 (5 bases). This CDR3 has 15 residues. The germline gives CDR1 LGHNA, CDR2 YNFKEQ. Trimming took off 3 bases at V and 0 bases at J, with 11 bases between the two ends. DNA of the CDR3: TGTGCCAGCAGCCAGGCGCGGGGGGCTAACTATGGCTACACCTTC. The encoded protein is CASSQARGANYGYTF.

This clonotype has ten or more counts. As DNA, the CDR3 is TGCAGTGCTAGCGGACAGGGTTCTGGGGACTTTGGCGAGCAGTACTTC. It yields the protein CSASGQGSGDFGEQYF. V and J are TRBV20-1 and TRBJ2-7; TRBD1 matches at 8 bases. This CDR3 is 16 amino acids long. The ends lost 3 bases at V and 6 bases at J; junction bases unmatched: 16. CDR1 and CDR2 (germline): DFQATT, SNEGSKA (reference sequence).

The chain carries TRBV2 and TRBJ1-6; D gene ambiguous. The CDR3 has 13 amino acids. The V and J ends lost 0 bases and 7 bases respectively, with 4 bases between them. Germline assignment: CDR1 SNHLY and CDR2 FYNNEI. CDR3: CASSEAWNSPLHF. Written as DNA, the CDR3 is TGTGCCAGCAGTGAAGCGTGGAATTCACCCCTCCACTTT.

This clonotype came up many times. This chain links TRBV12-3 or TRBV12-4 with TRBJ1-3; 7 positions match TRBD1. V lost 6 bases and J lost 5; bases outside the gene matches: 10. This CDR3 is built from 15 residues. CDR3 residues: CASRTTGASRNTIYF. Written as DNA, the CDR3 is TGTGCCAGCAGGACCACAGGGGCGAGTAGAAACACCATATATTTT.

This clonotype came up many times. V is TRBV10-3 and J is TRBJ1-5; D gene ambiguous. The V gene lost 3 bases and the J gene lost 7 bases, with 10 bases spanning the gap. The CDR3 is made up of 13 amino acids. The germline V gene encodes CDR1 ENHRY and CDR2 SYGVKD. This CDR3 reads CAISDSGLQPQHF. In nucleotides, the CDR3 is TGTGCCATCAGTGATTCGGGGTTGCAGCCCCAGCATTTT.

This chain uses TRBV19 with TRBJ2-1; D possibly corresponds to TRBD2 (5 bases). The ends were cut back, 10 bases at V and 7 bases at J, with 20 bases in the middle. This CDR3 comprises 14 residues. CDR1 and CDR2 (germline): LNHDA, SQIVND (reference sequence). The CDR3 DNA reads as TGTGCCACCAAGAGAGGGTATAGTAGTAATGAGCAGTTCTTC. Translated: CATKRGYSSNEQFF.